The 20 T cell receptor beta chains given below trace back to one sample, sequenced in a study of T-cell memory formation after mild COVID-19. One entry per CDR3 protein results from TCRdb running MiXCR on the 5' RACE reads. The table has about 360,000 distinct CDR3 sequences, about 15% seen once. Input material: PBMCs or a T cell subset sorted from them (not recorded which). These receptors were taken from a man aged 18 to 30 who had mild COVID-19 (a few samples of this study predate the infection). Cell type and time point are not known.

This rearrangement joins TRBV20-1 to TRBJ2-3; 15 nucleotides align to TRBD2. Germline assignment: CDR1 DFQATT and CDR2 SNEGSKA (reference sequence). V lost 1 base, J lost 1 base, and 12 bases stayed unmatched. This CDR3 region has 20 residues. This CDR3 reads CSARGPGLAGGPGGTDTQYF. In DNA form, the CDR3 reads TGCAGTGCTAGAGGACCGGGACTAGCGGGGGGCCCCGGTGGCACAGATACGCAGTATTTT.

This clonotype was seen many times. The V and J genes are TRBV12-3 or TRBV12-4 and TRBJ2-5, with 8 nucleotides matching TRBD1. The CDR3 sequence is 14 residues long. V was pared by 6 bases and J by 0 bases, with 3 bases of the junction left unmatched. DNA for the CDR3: TGTGCCAGCAGCCAGACAGGGGACCAAGAGACCCAGTACTTC. Residues: CASSQTGDQETQYF.

This clonotype was seen only once. The chain joins TRBV20-1 to TRBJ2-3, with 9 bases aligning to TRBD1. CDR1 is DFQATT, CDR2 SNEGSKA, per germline (reference sequence). V was clipped by 2 bases and J by 3 bases; unmatched bases: 9. The CDR3 spans 16 residues. CDR3 in amino acids: CSARTTGTGNTDTQYF. Here the CDR3 DNA reads TGCAGTGCTAGAACAACCGGGACAGGGAATACAGATACGCAGTATTTT.

This clonotype was counted only a few times. This rearrangement joins TRBV7-9 to TRBJ1-2; TRBD1 agrees at 8 bases. The CDR3 sequence is 13 residues long. Looked up from germline, CDR1 is SEHNR and CDR2 is FQNEAQ (reference sequence). The trim removed 3 bases at V and 4 bases at J, leaving 1 base unmatched. The CDR3 spells CASSLTGAYGYTF. The CDR3 DNA reads as TGTGCCAGCAGCTTGACAGGGGCCTATGGCTACACCTTC.

This clonotype came up a few times. The gene calls are TRBV4-1 and TRBJ1-2, with 9 positions matching TRBD1. Germline CDR1 is MGHRA and CDR2 is YSYEKL. The V segment lost 4 bases and the J segment 3 bases; nucleotides outside the gene matches: 12. The CDR3 loop spans 17 amino acids. CDR3 DNA: TGCGCCAGCAGCCCGACTTTGACAGGGGGAAGGTACTATGGCTACACCTTC. It translates to CASSPTLTGGRYYGYTF.

This clonotype was counted between two and nine times. The CDR3 bases are TGTGCCAGCAGTGAAGCGGAAAGCTACGAGCAGTACTTC. This gives the protein CASSEAESYEQYF. The V call is TRBV2, the J call TRBJ2-7; D not certain. Germline loops: CDR1 SNHLY, CDR2 FYNNEI. Trimming removed 0 bases from V and 3 bases from J, with 6 bases in between. CDR3 length equals 13 residues.

This clonotype was counted between two and nine times. V usage is TRBV25-1 and J usage is TRBJ2-7, with a weak D call TRBD1 (6 bases). The V gene's germline CDR1 is MGHDK and CDR2 SYGVNS. The CDR3 has 11 amino acids. V dropped 4 bases and J dropped 6 bases, with 7 bases sitting between them. The CDR3 bases are TGTGCCAGCAGTGGGGGGCCCGAGCAGTACTTC. Amino acids: CASSGGPEQYF.

In its sample, this clonotype was seen many times. The V and J genes are TRBV21-1 and TRBJ2-7; the tabulated D call, TRBD1, remains unverified against the DNA. TRBV21-1 is a listed pseudogene. The CDR3 runs to 16 residues. The CDR3: CASSKASRGRLGEQYV. Written as DNA, the CDR3 is TGTGCCAGCAGCAAAGCCTCCAGGGGCCGCTTAGGCGAGCAGTACGTC.

This clonotype was seen only a few times. The J gene is TRBJ2-7, the V gene TRBV27, with TRBD2 matching 7 bases. The junction had 9 bases not matched to a gene; V was cut back by 7 bases and J by 0 bases. Looked up from germline, CDR1 is MNHEY and CDR2 is SMNVEV (reference sequence). CDR3 length: 15 amino acids. CDR3 sequence (DNA): TGTGCCAGCAAATTAAGCGGGGACTACTCCTACGAGCAGTACGTC. This gives the protein CASKLSGDYSYEQYV.

This clonotype was counted a single time. The chain combines TRBV20-1 with TRBJ2-3, with 9 positions matching TRBD2. The CDR3 extends over 13 amino acids. V lost 5 bases and J lost 6; bases outside the gene matches: 6. The germline V gene encodes CDR1 DFQATT and CDR2 SNEGSKA (reference sequence). The DNA for the CDR3 is TGCAGTGCTCCGGGCGGGGGGGTGGATACGCAGTATTTT. It specifies CSAPGGGVDTQYF.

The rearrangement joins TRBV5-1 to TRBJ2-1; 11 bases fit TRBD1. Germline V lookup: CDR1 SGHRS, CDR2 YFSETQ. J gave up 8 bases and V 3 bases, and 7 bases lay outside the gene matches. This CDR3 has 15 amino acids. CDR3 DNA: TGCGCCAGCAGCTGGGGGACAGGGGGTTTCGATGAGCAGTTCTTC. Translating gives CASSWGTGGFDEQFF.

This clonotype occurred a few times. The rearrangement uses TRBV12-3 or TRBV12-4 and TRBJ1-1; D gene ambiguous. Trimming stripped 2 bases from V and 7 bases from J, with 11 bases between. The CDR3 length is 13 residues. Written as DNA, the CDR3 is TGTGCCAGCAGTTTAAGGCAAGCAGGTGAAGCTTTCTTT. It is translated as CASSLRQAGEAFF.

This clonotype was seen ten or more times. The rearrangement links TRBV3-1 to TRBJ1-1; TRBD1 agrees at 8 bases. The CDR3 sequence is 14 residues long. From germline, CDR1 is LGHDT and CDR2 YNNKEL (reference sequence). Trimming removed 1 base from V and 6 bases from J; junction bases left unmatched: 4. CDR3 nucleotides: TGTGCCAGCAGCCAAGCCGGACAGGGCGCTGAAGCTTTCTTT. This encodes CASSQAGQGAEAFF.

This clonotype was detected a few times. V usage is TRBV7-2 and J usage is TRBJ1-2; TRBD1 might be the D (5 bases). The CDR3 runs 12 residues. Germline CDR1 reads SGHTA; CDR2 reads FQGNSA. Trimming removed 8 bases at V and 6 bases at J, with 13 bases between. The CDR3 spells CASELGGNGYTF. CDR3 DNA sequence: TGTGCCAGCGAACTGGGGGGGAATGGCTACACCTTC.

The chain has TRBV6-6 and TRBJ2-2; 7 bases map to TRBD2. V lost 2 bases and J lost 7; bases outside the gene matches: 4. The CDR3 extends over 14 amino acids. In germline, CDR1 is MNHNY, CDR2 SVGAGI (reference sequence). CDR3 bases: TGTGCCAGCAGTTACGCAAGGGAGGGCGGGGAGCTGTTTTTT. This translates into CASSYAREGGELFF.

The rearrangement joins TRBV19 to TRBJ2-1, with D tentatively TRBD2 (6 bases). V shed 0 bases and J shed 15 bases, with 12 bases lying between them. This CDR3 is built from 12 residues. Per germline, CDR1 LNHDA and CDR2 SQIVND (reference sequence). CDR3 nucleotide sequence: TGTGCCAGTAGTATAGATCTGCGGGGAAGGTTCTTC. Amino acid sequence: CASSIDLRGRFF.

The chain employs TRBV7-2 and TRBJ1-6; 10 bases map to TRBD1. CDR3 size: 15 residues. Per germline, CDR1 SGHTA and CDR2 FQGNSA. The V and J ends lost 5 bases and 6 bases, in that order; junction bases with no gene match: 4. CDR3 sequence: CASSMGQGINSPLHF. Here the CDR3 DNA reads TGTGCCAGCAGCATGGGACAGGGGATTAATTCACCCCTCCACTTT.

This clonotype was picked up a small number of times. The chain recombines TRBV5-1 with TRBJ2-1, with 9 bases identical to TRBD2. V trimming: 5 bases; J trimming: 0 bases; junction bases outside the gene matches: 12. The CDR3 has 18 residues. Per germline, CDR1 SGHRS and CDR2 YFSETQ. The CDR3 protein is CASRPPVSGGSSYNEQFF. The CDR3 DNA reads as TGCGCCAGCAGGCCCCCCGTTAGCGGGGGAAGCTCCTACAATGAGCAGTTCTTC.

The chain employs TRBV5-1 and TRBJ1-6, with D perhaps matching TRBD1 (5 bases). The ends were cut back, 0 bases at V and 10 bases at J, with 14 bases in the middle. This CDR3 is 15 amino acids long. CDR1 and CDR2 from the germline V gene are SGHRS and YFSETQ. The CDR3 coding sequence is TGCGCCAGCAGCTTGGCGGGACTTGGTCGGTCACCCCTCCACTTT. Translation: CASSLAGLGRSPLHF.

This clonotype was counted a few times. J is TRBJ1-5 and V is TRBV4-1; tentatively, D is TRBD1 (5 bases). The V gene's germline CDR1 is MGHRA and CDR2 YSYEKL. The CDR3 loop spans 14 amino acids. The V end was cut by 0 bases, the J end by 9 bases, with 12 bases between. CDR3 coding DNA: TGCGCCAGCAGCCAAGATGCGGGTGGGGGGCCCCAGCATTTT. Translation gives CASSQDAGGGPQHF.